The clone carrying this TCR beta chain was seen more than once but under ten times. Antigen specificity is unknown. A read error may explain this, as a much larger clone is one base away. The data originate from a study of blood T cells in healthy people across ages. PCR was performed a second time for about 7 to 11 cycles using a sample-barcoded 5' primer and a J-beta primer mix. MiXCR was run by TCRdb on the 5' RACE reads, yielding one entry per CDR3 protein. The sample includes around 870,000 distinct CDR3 sequences, around 28% of them seen just once. Healthy Caucasian individuals from Russia aged roughly 6 to 90 were enrolled as donors. V was shortened by 6 bases and J by 11 bases, with 25 bases between the two germline ends. The CDR3 is 15 amino acids. The germline gives CDR1 MNHEY, CDR2 SVGEGT. Study-level results: Changes seen in expanded clonotypes were possibly confounded by donor CMV status left unknown.

This TCR derives from a woman of 80 years or more in good health. This chain uses TRBV6-2 or TRBV6-3 with TRBJ2-5; D might be TRBD1 (6 bases). Sequencing input: blood. For the CDR3, the DNA is TGTGCCAGCAGAGAGGGGGTTTTGAGGGACAATGAGCAGTACTTC. It translates to CASREGVLRDNEQYF.